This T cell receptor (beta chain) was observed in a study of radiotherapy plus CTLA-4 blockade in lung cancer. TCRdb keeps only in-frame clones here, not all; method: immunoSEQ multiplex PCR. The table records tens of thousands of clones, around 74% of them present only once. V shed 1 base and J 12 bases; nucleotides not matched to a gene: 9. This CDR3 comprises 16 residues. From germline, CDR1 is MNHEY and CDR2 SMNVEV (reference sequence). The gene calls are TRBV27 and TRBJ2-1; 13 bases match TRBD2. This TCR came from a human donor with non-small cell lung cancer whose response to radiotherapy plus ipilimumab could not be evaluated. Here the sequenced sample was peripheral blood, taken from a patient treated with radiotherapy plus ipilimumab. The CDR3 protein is CASSLFSGLAGRVQFF. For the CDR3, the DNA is TGTGCCAGCAGTTTATTTTCGGGACTAGCGGGGAGAGTGCAGTTCTTC.